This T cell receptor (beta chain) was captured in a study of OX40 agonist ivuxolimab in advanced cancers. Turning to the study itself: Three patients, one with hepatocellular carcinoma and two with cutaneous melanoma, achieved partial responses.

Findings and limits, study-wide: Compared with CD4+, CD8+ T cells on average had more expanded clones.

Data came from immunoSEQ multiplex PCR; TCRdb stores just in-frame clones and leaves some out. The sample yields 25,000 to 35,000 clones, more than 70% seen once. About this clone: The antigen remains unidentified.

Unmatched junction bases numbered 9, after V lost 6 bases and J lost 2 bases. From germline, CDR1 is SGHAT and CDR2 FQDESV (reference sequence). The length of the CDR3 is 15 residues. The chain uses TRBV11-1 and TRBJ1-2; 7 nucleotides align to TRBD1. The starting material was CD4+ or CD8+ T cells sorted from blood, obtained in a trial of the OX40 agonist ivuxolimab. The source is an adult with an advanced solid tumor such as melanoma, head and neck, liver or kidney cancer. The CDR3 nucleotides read TGTGCCAGCAGTTTATCGACAGGGATGAACTATGGCTACACCTTC. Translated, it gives CASSLSTGMNYGYTF.